The table lists the clone carrying this T cell receptor (beta chain) with a count of one. V was trimmed by 6 bases and J by 8 bases, leaving 17 bases between them. The CDR3 is made up of 15 amino acids. CDR1 is SNHLY and CDR2 is FYNNEI in the germline V gene. The method was immunoSEQ multiplex PCR; TCRdb's version includes in-frame clones alone and lacks a portion of them. In the table there are 35,000 to 55,000 clones, about 88% of which are singletons. This specimen belongs to a study of OX40 agonist ivuxolimab in advanced cancers. Turning to the study itself: Intravenous ivuxolimab was administered to patients every 2 weeks at 0.01 to 10 mg/kg.

The material was CD4+ or CD8+ T cells sorted from blood, obtained in a trial of the OX40 agonist ivuxolimab. The origin of this receptor is an adult with an advanced solid tumor such as melanoma, head and neck, liver or kidney cancer. This sequence joins TRBV2 and TRBJ1-6; D not resolved. The chain's CDR3 is CASRTRNFVDSPLHF. CDR3 sequence (DNA): TGTGCCAGCAGGACCAGAAACTTCGTCGATTCACCCCTCCACTTT.